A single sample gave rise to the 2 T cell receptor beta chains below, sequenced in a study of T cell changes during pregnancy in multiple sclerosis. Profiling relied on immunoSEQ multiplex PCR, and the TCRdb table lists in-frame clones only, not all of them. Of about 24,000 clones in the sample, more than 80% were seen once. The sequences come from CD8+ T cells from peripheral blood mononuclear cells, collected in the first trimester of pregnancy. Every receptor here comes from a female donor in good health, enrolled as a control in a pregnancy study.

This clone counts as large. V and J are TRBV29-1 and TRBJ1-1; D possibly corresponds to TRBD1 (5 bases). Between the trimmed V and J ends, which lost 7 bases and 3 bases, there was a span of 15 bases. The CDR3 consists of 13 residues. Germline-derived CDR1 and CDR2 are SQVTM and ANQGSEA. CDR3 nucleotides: TGCAGCGCCTTTGGGACGGGGGACACTGAAGCTTTCTTT. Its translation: CSAFGTGDTEAFF. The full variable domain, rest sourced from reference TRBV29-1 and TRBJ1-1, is SAVISQKPSRDICQRGTSLTIQCQVDSQVTMMFWYRQQPGQSLTLIATANQGSEATYESGFVIDKFPISRPNLTFSTLTVSNMSPEDSSIYLCSAFGTGDTEAFFGQGTRLTVV.

CDR3 sequence reads: CASSSEVSNSNQPQHF. Written as DNA, the CDR3 is TGTGCCAGCAGCTCAGAAGTTAGTAATAGCAATCAGCCCCAGCATTTT. The rearrangement joins TRBV11-2 to TRBJ1-5; D is ambiguous. Trimming left V 4 bases short and J 0 bases short, with 13 bases between. The CDR3 totals 16 residues. The germline gives CDR1 SGHAT, CDR2 FQNNGV.